This entry lists 15 T cell receptor beta chains sequenced from one sample in a study of cytomegalovirus exposure and HLA in healthy donors. Primers: 60 Vbeta forward and 13 Jbeta reverse. The repertoire was sequenced with immunoSEQ multiplex PCR; TCRdb's copy has only in-frame clones and lacks some. Of about 120,000 clones detected, around 82% appear once; the ten largest clones hold about 5%. The sequenced material came from PBMCs. The receptor set was obtained from a woman between 25 and 40 years old in good health and CMV-seropositive.

This chain connects TRBV23-1 to TRBJ1-5; no clear D. TRBV23-1 is treated as an ORF (open reading frame) with a function not yet certain. Trimming pared 8 bases from V and 4 bases from J, leaving 6 bases between. The CDR3 spans 11 residues. In nucleotides, the CDR3 is TGCGCCAGCCGAACTAATCAGCCCCAGCATTTT. This codes for CASRTNQPQHF.

The chain has TRBV7-9 and TRBJ1-1, with D maybe TRBD1 (6 bases). CDR1 is SEHNR, CDR2 FQNEAQ, per germline (reference sequence). CDR3 length: 11 residues. DNA of the CDR3: TGTTCTGGGGGGGGGCGCGGTGAAGCTTTCTTT. Encoded protein: CSGGGRGEAFF.

The V and J genes are TRBV4-1 and TRBJ2-7; TRBD2 might be the D (5 bases). The CDR3 runs to 15 residues. Trimming removed 0 bases from V and 7 bases from J, with 16 bases in between. Looked up from germline, CDR1 is MGHRA and CDR2 is YSYEKL. DNA of the CDR3: TGCGCCAGCAGCCAAGATCGAGGGATTGTGAGGGAGCAGTACTTC. It encodes CASSQDRGIVREQYF.

V and J are TRBV5-1 and TRBJ2-3, with D maybe TRBD2 (6 bases). CDR3 size: 13 residues. V was shortened by 7 bases and J by 4 bases, with 13 bases between the two germline ends. Germline V gene sequence: CDR1 SGHRS, CDR2 YFSETQ. CDR3 amino acids: CASLTRGSDTQYF. As DNA, the CDR3 is TGCGCCAGCCTGACGCGGGGCTCAGATACGCAGTATTTT.

DNA for the CDR3: TGTGCCAGCTCACCGGGACAGGGGGTCGAGCAGTACTTC. Its translation: CASSPGQGVEQYF. The rearrangement joins TRBV18 to TRBJ2-7; 11 bases align to TRBD1. Germline CDR1 and CDR2: KGHSH and LQKENI. V lost 3 bases to trimming and J lost 6 bases; unmatched junction nucleotides: 1. This CDR3 has 13 residues.

J is TRBJ1-2 and V is TRBV4-1; D gene ambiguous. CDR1 is MGHRA, CDR2 YSYEKL, per germline. V was trimmed by 2 bases and J by 5 bases, leaving 15 bases between them. The CDR3 is 15 amino acids. The CDR3 DNA reads TGCGCCAGCAGCCAAAGTGGTGAAAGGAGTTATGGCTACACCTTC. This sequence encodes CASSQSGERSYGYTF.

The chain carries TRBV7-9 and TRBJ1-6; no clear D. This CDR3 has 15 amino acids. V was trimmed by 5 bases and J by 1 base, leaving 9 bases between them. Germline loops: CDR1 SEHNR, CDR2 FQNEAQ (reference sequence). CDR3 nucleotide sequence: TGTGCCAGCAGCCCCCGGGAATCCTATAATTCACCCCTCCACTTT. Its translation: CASSPRESYNSPLHF.

This chain connects TRBV11-3 to TRBJ1-1; 10 bases agree with TRBD1. V lost 0 bases and J lost 4; bases outside the gene matches: 5. The CDR3 spans 16 residues. Looked up from germline, CDR1 is SGHNT and CDR2 is YENEEA. The CDR3 region has the DNA TGTGCCAGCAGCTTAGACGATTGGACAGGGGGCACTGAAGCTTTCTTT. This codes for CASSLDDWTGGTEAFF.

This clone was recorded once. The chain is built from TRBV5-1 and TRBJ1-6, with 9 bases that match TRBD1. Trimming removed 3 bases from V and 7 bases from J; junction bases left unmatched: 8. Germline CDR1 reads SGHRS; CDR2 reads YFSETQ. The CDR3 spans 16 residues. The CDR3 sequence is CASSWGTGPRNSPLHF. The DNA of the CDR3 is TGCGCCAGCAGCTGGGGGACAGGGCCAAGAAATTCACCCCTCCACTTT.

J is TRBJ1-4 and V is TRBV5-6; D might be TRBD1 (5 bases). This CDR3 region has 15 residues. V was clipped by 4 bases and J by 4 bases, with 14 bases between them. Germline V gene data show CDR1 as SGHDT and CDR2 as YYEEEE. The CDR3 nucleotides are TGTGCCAGCAGCCCGGCGGTGACAGATAATGAAAAACTGTTTTTT. Translated: CASSPAVTDNEKLFF.

V usage is TRBV29-1 and J usage is TRBJ2-7, with 9 bases matching TRBD1. CDR1 and CDR2 (germline): SQVTM, ANQGSEA. CDR3 length: 11 residues. Trimming at V came to 4 bases and at J to 6 bases, leaving 1 base not matched to a gene. CDR3 sequence: CSVGQGGEQYF. The CDR3 DNA reads TGCAGCGTTGGACAGGGGGGCGAGCAGTACTTC.

This clone was counted a single time. The genes are TRBV10-3 and TRBJ2-7; no definite D call. In germline, CDR1 is ENHRY, CDR2 SYGVKD. V dropped 0 bases and J dropped 6 bases, with 12 bases sitting between them. This CDR3 is 14 amino acids long. The CDR3 DNA reads as TGTGCCATCAGTGAGTCGAAACTCTTGAGCGAGCAGTACTTC. Its translation: CAISESKLLSEQYF.

This clone was observed a few times. A junction boundary mismatches the germline segment, possibly from a read error. The J gene is TRBJ1-5, the V gene TRBV7-9, with TRBD1 matching 8 bases. This CDR3 has 15 residues. Germline V gene lookup returns CDR1 SEHNR and CDR2 FQNEAQ (reference sequence). CDR3 in DNA: TGTTCCAGCAGCTCGACAGGGGCTGGCAATCAGCCCCAGCATTTT. Translating it yields CSSSSTGAGNQPQHF.

The genes are TRBV9 and TRBJ2-2; 11 bases match TRBD2. V shed 0 bases and J 6 bases; nucleotides not matched to a gene: 4. The CDR3 is 16 residues long. Germline V CDR1 and CDR2: SGDLS, YYNGEE. For the CDR3, the DNA is TGTGCCAGCAGCGTAGAGGGGACTAGCGGCCCCGGGGAGCTGTTTTTT. Protein: CASSVEGTSGPGELFF.

The chain employs TRBV5-4 and TRBJ2-7; D may be TRBD2 (5 bases). The germline CDR1 and CDR2 sequences are SGHNT and YYREEE (reference sequence). The CDR3 spans 14 residues. Trimming took off 1 base at V and 4 bases at J, with 12 bases between the two ends. The DNA for the CDR3 is TGTGCCAGCAGCTTGACGGCGACGGGATACGAGCAGTACTTC. This codes for CASSLTATGYEQYF. Combining the CDR3 with reference TRBV5-4 and TRBJ2-7 gives the whole variable domain ETGVTQSPTHLIKTRGQQVTLRCSSQSGHNTVSWYQQALGQGPQFIFQYYREEENGRGNFPPRFSGLQFPNYSSELNVNALELDDSALYLCASSLTATGYEQYFGPGTRLTVT.